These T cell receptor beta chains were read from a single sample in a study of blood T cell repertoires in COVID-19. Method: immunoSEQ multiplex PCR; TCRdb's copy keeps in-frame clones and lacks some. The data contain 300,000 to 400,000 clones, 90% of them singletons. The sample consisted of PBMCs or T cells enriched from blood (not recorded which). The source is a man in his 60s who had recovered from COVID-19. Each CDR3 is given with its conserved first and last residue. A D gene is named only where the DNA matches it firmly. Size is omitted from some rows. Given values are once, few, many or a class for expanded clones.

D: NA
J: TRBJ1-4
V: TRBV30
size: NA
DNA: TGTGCCTCCCCGGGACTGACTAATGAAAAACTGTTTTTT
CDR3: CASPGLTNEKLFF

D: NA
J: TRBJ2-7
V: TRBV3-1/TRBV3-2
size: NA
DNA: TGTGCCAGCAGCCAGGGGGGGCCCCTCGAGCAGTACTTC
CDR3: CASSQGGPLEQYF

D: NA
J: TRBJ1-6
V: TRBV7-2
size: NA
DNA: TGTGCCAGCAGCCGGGACATCTATAATTCACCCCTCCACTTT
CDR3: CASSRDIYNSPLHF

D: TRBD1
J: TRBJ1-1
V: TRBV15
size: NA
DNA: TGTGCCACCAGCAGAGGACAGGGGCGATTGAACACTGAAGCTTTCTTT
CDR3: CATSRGQGRLNTEAFF

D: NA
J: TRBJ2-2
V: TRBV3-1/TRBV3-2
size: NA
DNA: TGTGCCAGCAGCCCCCCCGGGGGGCCGGCCGGGGAGCTGTTTTTT
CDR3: CASSPPGGPAGELFF

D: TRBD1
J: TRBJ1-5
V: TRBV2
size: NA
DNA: TGTGCCAGCAGTGAAAACAGGGGGCGGGGTCAGCCCCAGCATTTT
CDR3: CASSENRGRGQPQHF

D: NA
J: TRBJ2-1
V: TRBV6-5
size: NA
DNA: TGTGCCAGCAGTTCCCCGGGCAATGAGCAGTTCTTC
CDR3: CASSSPGNEQFF

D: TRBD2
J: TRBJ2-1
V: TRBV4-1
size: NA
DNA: TGCGCCAGCAGCCGCACTCCTAGCGGGGTATTTAATGAGCAGTTCTTC
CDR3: CASSRTPSGVFNEQFF

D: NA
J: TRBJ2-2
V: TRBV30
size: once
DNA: TGTGCCTGGAGTGTGGGACTGGGTATCGGGGAGCTGTTTTTT
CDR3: CAWSVGLGIGELFF

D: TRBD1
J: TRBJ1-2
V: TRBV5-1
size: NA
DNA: TGCGCCAGCAGCTTGGACCCGGGACAGGGGGATGCTGGCTACACCTTC
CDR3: CASSLDPGQGDAGYTF

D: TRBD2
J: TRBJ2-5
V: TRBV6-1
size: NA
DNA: TGTGCCAGCAGTGTCGTAGCGGGAGGCCCCGGAACACAGACCCAGTACTTC
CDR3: CASSVVAGGPGTQTQYF

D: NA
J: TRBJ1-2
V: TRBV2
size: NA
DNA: TGTGCCAGCAGGGGGGGGGCAGACTATGGCTACACCTTC
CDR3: CASRGGADYGYTF

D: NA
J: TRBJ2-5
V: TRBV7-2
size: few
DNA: TGTGCCAGCAGCTCCCAGGGGATTAGGGAGACCCAGTACTTC
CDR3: CASSSQGIRETQYF

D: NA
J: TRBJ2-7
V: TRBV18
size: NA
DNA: TGTGCCAGCTCCCCTTGGGACACCGCCGACGAGCAGTACTTC
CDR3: CASSPWDTADEQYF

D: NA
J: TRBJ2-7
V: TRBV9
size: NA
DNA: TGTGCCAGCAGCGTAGGCGGCTACCAAACACTATACGAGCAGTACTTC
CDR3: CASSVGGYQTLYEQYF

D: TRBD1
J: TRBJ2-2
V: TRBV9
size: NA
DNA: TGTGCCAGCAGCCCAATTGTCGGGACAGGGATTACCGGGGAGCTGTTTTTT
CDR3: CASSPIVGTGITGELFF

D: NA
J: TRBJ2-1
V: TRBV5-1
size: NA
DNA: TGCGCCAGCAGCTTGGACAGTAGGAAGAGGGATGAGCAGTTCTTC
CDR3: CASSLDSRKRDEQFF

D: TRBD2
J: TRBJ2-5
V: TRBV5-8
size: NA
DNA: TGTGCCAGCAGGCGAATGAGCGGGAGAGACGACGAGACCCAGTACTTC
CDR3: CASRRMSGRDDETQYF

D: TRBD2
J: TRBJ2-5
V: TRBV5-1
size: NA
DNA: TGCGCCAGCTGCCAAGCCTCTAGCGGAGAGACCCAGTACTTC
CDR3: CASCQASSGETQYF

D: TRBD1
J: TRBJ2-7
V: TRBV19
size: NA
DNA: TGTGCCAGTAGTATAGATGGGACAGGTCCCCGGACTTACGCGCAGTACTTC
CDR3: CASSIDGTGPRTYAQYF

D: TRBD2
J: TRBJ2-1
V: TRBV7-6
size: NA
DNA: TGTGCCAGCAGCTTAGAAATTAGCGGGAGGGCCAATGAGCAGTTCTTC
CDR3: CASSLEISGRANEQFF

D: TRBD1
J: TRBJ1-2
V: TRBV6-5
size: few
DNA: TGTGCCAGCAGTTACTCGGTGGGGACAGGGGGCGGCTACACCTTC
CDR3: CASSYSVGTGGGYTF